This T cell receptor (beta chain) was obtained from a study of OX40 agonist ivuxolimab in advanced cancers. Study background: At 0.01 to 10 mg/kg, ivuxolimab was administered intravenously to patients every 2 weeks.

The table came from immunoSEQ multiplex PCR; TCRdb's copy has only in-frame clones and leaves some out. This table has roughly 70,000 clones, 75% to 90% appearing once. The V and J ends lost 4 bases and 2 bases, in that order; junction bases with no gene match: 10. CDR3 size: 17 residues. CDR1 SGHRS and CDR2 YFSETQ come from the germline V gene. The input for sequencing was CD4+ or CD8+ T cells sorted from blood, taken in a trial of the OX40 agonist ivuxolimab. This clonotype was obtained from an adult with an advanced solid tumor such as melanoma, head and neck, liver or kidney cancer. V is TRBV5-1 and J is TRBJ1-2, with 11 bases matching TRBD1. CDR3 amino acids: CASSPLGQGVANYGYTF. In DNA form, the CDR3 reads TGCGCCAGCAGCCCCCTGGGACAGGGGGTAGCCAACTATGGCTACACCTTC.